What follows are 2 T cell receptor beta chains derived from one specimen sequenced in a study of beta chain features in type 1 diabetes (dated by TCRdb to the late 2010s). The receptor library was made with the immunoSEQ multiplex PCR assay. The High Capacity cDNA Reverse Transcription Kit was used to reverse transcribe all of the isolated RNA, meaning that expressed TCRB transcripts were what got sequenced. The table comes from immuneACCESS by way of TCRdb, which keeps in-frame sequences with V and J called. Part of the clones is missing from these tables; in studies checked, under half for an unresolved V gene and the rest for unknown reasons. The sample table contains roughly 290,000 clones; only one count was recorded for roughly 8% of them. The top ten clonotypes cover more than 0.9% of the sample. The sample comprised central memory CD4+ T cells from blood. Receptors originate from a woman younger than 30 in good health.

This chain joins TRBV5-4 and TRBJ2-5; D unresolved. The V end lost 0 bases, the J end lost 0 bases, and 12 bases lay between the germline ends. The CDR3 is made up of 16 amino acids. Germline V lookup: CDR1 SGHNT, CDR2 YYREEE (reference sequence). The CDR3 sequence: CASSLGKGSYQETQYF. The CDR3 DNA follows: TGTGCCAGCAGCTTGGGAAAGGGATCGTACCAAGAGACCCAGTACTTC. Based on the CDR3 plus reference TRBV5-4 and TRBJ2-5, the full variable domain is ETGVTQSPTHLIKTRGQQVTLRCSSQSGHNTVSWYQQALGQGPQFIFQYYREEENGRGNFPPRFSGLQFPNYSSELNVNALELDDSALYLCASSLGKGSYQETQYFGPGTRLLVL.

The rearrangement uses TRBV5-8 and TRBJ2-2, with TRBD1 matching 7 bases. The V gene end was trimmed by 2 bases and the J gene end by 6 bases; junction bases not matched to a gene: 4. Germline-derived CDR1 and CDR2 are SGHTS and YDEGEE. This CDR3 is built from 14 residues. This CDR3 reads CASSFRGTSGELFF. The CDR3 region has the DNA TGTGCCAGCAGCTTCAGGGGGACATCCGGGGAGCTGTTTTTT.